Listed here are 26 T cell receptor beta chains from one sample, sequenced in a study of cytomegalovirus exposure and HLA in healthy donors (dated by TCRdb to about 2017). Library prep was done by the immunoSEQ multiplex PCR assay. The multiplex PCR relied on a mix of 60 forward primers for TCR Vbeta segments and 13 reverse primers for TCR Jbeta segments. TCRdb obtained this table from immuneACCESS and retained in-frame rearrangements with V and J assigned. These tables miss some clones; where compared with another copy, unresolved V genes account for less than half of the shortfall, and the remainder is unexplained. The sample includes 55,000 to 85,000 clones, with about four fifths observed a single time. Roughly 8% of the sample comes from the top ten. The specimen sequenced was PBMCs. The receptors originated from a man aged 18 to 29 in good health and CMV-seropositive.

This chain connects TRBV30 to TRBJ1-2; D may be TRBD1 (6 bases). The germline V gene has CDR1 GTSNPN and CDR2 SVGIG (reference sequence). CDR3 length: 18 residues. With 3 bases removed from V and 0 bases from J, the gap between germline ends came to 23 bases. CDR3 in DNA: TGTGCCTGGAGAAGAGGGGGGGCGGTTAGGATGACTAACTATGGCTACACCTTC. It is translated as CAWRRGGAVRMTNYGYTF.

There are a few counts of this clone. Other nucleotide sequences in the sample specify the same CDR3. The chain carries TRBV13 and TRBJ2-7; 7 bases match TRBD1. J gave up 1 base and V 3 bases, and 3 bases lay outside the gene matches. CDR1 is PRHDT and CDR2 is FYEKMQ in the germline V gene (reference sequence). The CDR3 length is 14 residues. CDR3 loop: CASSFRDSSYEQYF. CDR3 DNA: TGTGCCAGCAGCTTCCGGGACAGTTCCTACGAGCAGTACTTC.

This chain connects TRBV6-4 to TRBJ2-1; tentatively, D is TRBD1 (5 bases). V lost 0 bases, J lost 7 bases, and 13 bases lay in between. Germline-derived CDR1 and CDR2 are MRHNA and SNTAGT. The CDR3 length is 15 residues. CDR3 region: CASSDSGQAGNEQFF. The CDR3 DNA is TGTGCCAGCAGTGACTCCGGTCAGGCAGGGAATGAGCAGTTCTTC.

The genes are TRBV6-5 and TRBJ1-1; D might be TRBD1 (6 bases). V was shortened by 0 bases and J by 1 base, with 12 bases between the two germline ends. Germline V gene sequence: CDR1 MNHEY, CDR2 SVGAGI. The CDR3 totals 16 residues. The CDR3 reads CASSYSAGGKNTEAFF. The CDR3 DNA follows: TGTGCCAGCAGTTACTCAGCGGGGGGCAAGAACACTGAAGCTTTCTTT.

The chain joins TRBV6-5 to TRBJ1-1, with D unclear. This CDR3 contains 13 residues. V gave up 8 bases and J gave up 4 bases, with 14 bases separating them. Germline V gives CDR1 MNHEY, CDR2 SVGAGI. CDR3 in amino acids: CASLTPGSTEAFF. Written as DNA, the CDR3 is TGTGCCAGCCTCACCCCAGGATCCACTGAAGCTTTCTTT.

The chain is built from TRBV19 and TRBJ1-2; D unclear. This CDR3 is 14 amino acids long. V was clipped by 10 bases and J by 0 bases, with 15 bases between them. CDR1 and CDR2 (germline): LNHDA, SQIVND (reference sequence). The chain's CDR3 is CATHFGGANYGYTF. The CDR3 DNA follows: TGTGCCACACACTTCGGAGGAGCTAACTATGGCTACACCTTC.

This rearrangement joins TRBV7-6 to TRBJ2-1; TRBD1 aligns across 7 bases. The germline CDR1 and CDR2 sequences are SGHVS and FNYEAQ. The CDR3 runs 15 residues. V gave up 5 bases and J gave up 2 bases; unmatched junction bases: 6. This CDR3 is CASSQTGDPYNEQFF. The CDR3 nucleotides read TGTGCCAGCAGCCAAACAGGGGACCCCTACAATGAGCAGTTCTTC.

The sample holds one count of this clone. The chain employs TRBV28 and TRBJ1-1; 7 positions match TRBD1. J gave up 4 bases and V 8 bases, and 7 bases lay outside the gene matches. The CDR3 consists of 13 residues. The germline gives CDR1 MDHEN, CDR2 SYDVKM. The CDR3 coding sequence is TGTGCCAGCTTGATGACAGGGAGCACTGAAGCTTTCTTT. This codes for CASLMTGSTEAFF. The full variable domain, with the rest looked up from reference TRBV28 and TRBJ1-1, is DVKVTQSSRYLVKRTGEKVFLECVQDMDHENMFWYRQDPGLGLRLIYFSYDVKMKEKGDIPEGYSVSREKKERFSLILESASTNQTSMYLCASLMTGSTEAFFGQGTRLTVV.

The rearrangement joins TRBV9 to TRBJ2-5; 10 nucleotides match TRBD1. CDR3 length equals 16 residues. Germline V gives CDR1 SGDLS, CDR2 YYNGEE. The V gene end was trimmed by 4 bases and the J gene end by 2 bases; junction bases not matched to a gene: 8. For the CDR3, the DNA is TGTGCCAGCAGCCCCGGGACAGGGGTCTGGCAAGAGACCCAGTACTTC. This codes for CASSPGTGVWQETQYF. The entire variable domain, with the rest obtained from reference TRBV9 and TRBJ2-5, is as follows: DSGVTQTPKHLITATGQRVTLRCSPRSGDLSVYWYQQSLDQGLQFLIQYYNGEERAKGNILERFSAQQFPDLHSELNLSSLELGDSALYFCASSPGTGVWQETQYFGPGTRLLVL.

The V gene is TRBV4-1, the J gene TRBJ2-5; the match to TRBD2 covers 9 bases. Germline trimming cut 0 bases from V and 4 bases from J; bases unmatched to any gene: 6. Germline CDR1 reads MGHRA; CDR2 reads YSYEKL. This CDR3 comprises 16 residues. The CDR3 nucleotides read TGCGCCAGCAGCCAAGAAGGAGGGCGGGGGGGAGAGACCCAGTACTTC. It translates to CASSQEGGRGGETQYF.

The chain is built from TRBV6-1 and TRBJ2-7; TRBD2 matches 10 bases. Looked up from germline, CDR1 is MNHNS and CDR2 is SASEGT. V lost 4 bases, J lost 4 bases, and 4 bases stayed unmatched. The CDR3 covers 14 residues. This chain's CDR3 is CASSVEAGGYEQYF. The CDR3 coding sequence is TGTGCCAGCAGTGTGGAAGCGGGGGGGTACGAGCAGTACTTC.

The chain employs TRBV30 and TRBJ1-1; D gene ambiguous. The CDR3 covers 13 residues. Germline CDR1 and CDR2: GTSNPN and SVGIG (reference sequence). With 0 bases removed from V and 1 base from J, the gap between germline ends came to 6 bases. The CDR3 DNA reads as TGTGCCTGGAGTGTACAAACGAACACTGAAGCTTTCTTT. It is translated as CAWSVQTNTEAFF. The full variable domain, completed using reference TRBV30 and TRBJ1-1, is SQTIHQWPATLVQPVGSPLSLECTVEGTSNPNLYWYRQAAGRGLQLLFYSVGIGQISSEVPQNLSASRPQDRQFILSSKKLLLSDSGFYLCAWSVQTNTEAFFGQGTRLTVV.

The V and J genes are TRBV6-5 and TRBJ2-7, with D perhaps matching TRBD1 (5 bases). This CDR3 contains 15 residues. Per the germline V gene, CDR1 is MNHEY and CDR2 is SVGAGI. Between the trimmed V and J ends, which lost 2 bases and 5 bases, there was a span of 16 bases. The chain's CDR3 is CASSYEGVAINEQYF. The CDR3 nucleotides are TGTGCCAGCAGTTACGAAGGGGTGGCTATAAACGAGCAGTACTTC.

The chain is built from TRBV29-1 and TRBJ1-4; tentative D call: TRBD1 (6 bases). Per the germline V gene, CDR1 is SQVTM and CDR2 is ANQGSEA. CDR3 length: 13 residues. Trimming shortened V by 6 bases and J by 8 bases, and 16 bases separated the two germline ends. The CDR3 DNA is TGCAGCGTCGCTACAGGGCTCCAGGAAAAACTGTTTTTT. This encodes CSVATGLQEKLFF.

The V gene is TRBV4-1, the J gene TRBJ1-1, with 8 bases identical to TRBD1. There are 13 residues in the CDR3. Germline V lookup: CDR1 MGHRA, CDR2 YSYEKL. V trimming: 1 base; J trimming: 6 bases; junction bases outside the gene matches: 1. Here the CDR3 reads CASSQGQGSEAFF. The DNA of the CDR3 is TGCGCCAGCAGCCAAGGACAGGGGTCTGAAGCTTTCTTT.

This rearrangement joins TRBV7-8 to TRBJ1-5; D gene ambiguous. The CDR3 is 14 residues long. Trimming took 5 bases from V and 4 from J, leaving 12 bases between them. The germline V gene encodes CDR1 SGHVS and CDR2 FQNEAQ. CDR3 amino acids: CASSPWEGNQPQHF. The CDR3 nucleotides read TGTGCCAGCAGCCCCTGGGAGGGAAATCAGCCCCAGCATTTT.

This clone was seen more than once but under ten times. This chain links TRBV5-4 with TRBJ1-1; D call uncertain. V was shortened by 1 base and J by 1 base, with 5 bases between the two germline ends. The CDR3 is made up of 13 amino acids. CDR1 and CDR2 (germline): SGHNT, YYREEE (reference sequence). DNA for the CDR3: TGTGCCAGCAGCTTGAACAGGAACACTGAAGCTTTCTTT. Residues: CASSLNRNTEAFF.

This chain links TRBV5-8 with TRBJ2-5; 8 bases match TRBD1. This CDR3 is built from 14 residues. V was clipped by 3 bases and J by 4 bases; unmatched bases: 5. CDR1 and CDR2 (germline): SGHTS, YDEGEE. The CDR3 reads CASSSGTGGETQYF. The CDR3 DNA reads TGTGCCAGCAGCTCTGGGACAGGTGGAGAGACCCAGTACTTC. The variable domain in full, completed from reference TRBV5-8 and TRBJ2-5, reads EAGVTQSPTHLIKTRGQQATLRCSPISGHTSVYWYQQALGLGLQFLLWYDEGEERNRGNFPPRFSGRQFPNYSSELNVNALELEDSALYLCASSSGTGGETQYFGPGTRLLVL.

The rearrangement uses TRBV23-1 and TRBJ2-7; D is unclear. TRBV23-1 is classed as an ORF, of uncertain function. Trimming took off 9 bases at V and 3 bases at J, with 6 bases between the two ends. The CDR3 contains 10 residues. The CDR3 region has the DNA TGCGCCAGATACAGCTACGAGCAGTACTTC. This translates into CARYSYEQYF.

This clone has a handful of counts. V and J are TRBV30 and TRBJ2-2; TRBD1 might be the D (5 bases). Germline CDR1 reads GTSNPN; CDR2 reads SVGIG (reference sequence). The CDR3 extends over 13 amino acids. V lost 2 bases and J lost 5, with 9 bases in between. This CDR3 is CAWSPTVTGELFF. CDR3 in DNA: TGTGCCTGGAGTCCGACAGTGACCGGGGAGCTGTTTTTT.

The rearrangement links TRBV30 to TRBJ1-5, with 9 nucleotides matching TRBD1. J lost 7 bases, V lost 2 bases, and 12 bases had no gene match. Germline CDR1 reads GTSNPN; CDR2 reads SVGIG (reference sequence). This CDR3 is built from 16 residues. CDR3 in amino acids: CAWSLGGQGTGQPQHF. Written as DNA, the CDR3 is TGTGCCTGGAGTCTCGGGGGACAGGGTACGGGCCAGCCCCAGCATTTT.

The rearrangement uses TRBV27 and TRBJ1-6; D is undetermined. V lost 2 bases and J lost 7, with 6 bases in between. The length of the CDR3 is 13 residues. Germline CDR1 reads MNHEY; CDR2 reads SMNVEV (reference sequence). CDR3 protein: CASSLAANSPLHF. The DNA for the CDR3 is TGTGCCAGCAGTTTAGCGGCAAATTCACCCCTCCACTTT.

This chain uses TRBV30 with TRBJ1-2; D gene unclear. The CDR3 has 12 residues. Germline loops: CDR1 GTSNPN, CDR2 SVGIG (reference sequence). Between the trimmed V and J ends, which lost 5 bases and 2 bases, there was a span of 9 bases. This chain's CDR3 is CAWDGVNYGYTF. In DNA form, the CDR3 reads TGTGCCTGGGACGGGGTAAACTATGGCTACACCTTC.

The chain carries TRBV9 and TRBJ1-2; the match to TRBD1 covers 8 bases. Per the germline V gene, CDR1 is SGDLS and CDR2 is YYNGEE. This CDR3 has 15 amino acids. J gave up 0 bases and V 5 bases, and 6 bases lay outside the gene matches. The CDR3 here is CASSSQGVANYGYTF. CDR3 sequence (DNA): TGTGCCAGCAGTTCACAGGGGGTAGCTAACTATGGCTACACCTTC.

This chain joins TRBV7-6 and TRBJ1-3; D may be TRBD1 (5 bases). The CDR3 runs to 17 residues. Between the trimmed V and J ends, which lost 1 base and 0 bases, there was a span of 13 bases. The germline V gene encodes CDR1 SGHVS and CDR2 FNYEAQ. CDR3 bases: TGTGCCAGCAGCTTAGACGTCTGGGGCAGCTCTGGAAACACCATATATTTT. It yields the protein CASSLDVWGSSGNTIYF.

The chain recombines TRBV14 with TRBJ2-7; TRBD2 is a possible D gene (6 bases). From germline, CDR1 is SGHDN and CDR2 FVKESK. The CDR3 totals 13 residues. The germline V and J ends were trimmed by 0 bases and 6 bases, with 9 bases remaining between them. The CDR3: CASSQDPAGEQYF. Written as DNA, the CDR3 is TGTGCCAGCAGCCAAGACCCAGCGGGCGAGCAGTACTTC. The full variable domain, in which reference TRBV14 and TRBJ2-7 provide the parts outside the CDR3, is EAGVTQFPSHSVIEKGQTVTLRCDPISGHDNLYWYRRVMGKEIKFLLHFVKESKQDESGMPNNRFLAERTGGTYSTLKVQPAELEDSGVYFCASSQDPAGEQYFGPGTRLTVT.